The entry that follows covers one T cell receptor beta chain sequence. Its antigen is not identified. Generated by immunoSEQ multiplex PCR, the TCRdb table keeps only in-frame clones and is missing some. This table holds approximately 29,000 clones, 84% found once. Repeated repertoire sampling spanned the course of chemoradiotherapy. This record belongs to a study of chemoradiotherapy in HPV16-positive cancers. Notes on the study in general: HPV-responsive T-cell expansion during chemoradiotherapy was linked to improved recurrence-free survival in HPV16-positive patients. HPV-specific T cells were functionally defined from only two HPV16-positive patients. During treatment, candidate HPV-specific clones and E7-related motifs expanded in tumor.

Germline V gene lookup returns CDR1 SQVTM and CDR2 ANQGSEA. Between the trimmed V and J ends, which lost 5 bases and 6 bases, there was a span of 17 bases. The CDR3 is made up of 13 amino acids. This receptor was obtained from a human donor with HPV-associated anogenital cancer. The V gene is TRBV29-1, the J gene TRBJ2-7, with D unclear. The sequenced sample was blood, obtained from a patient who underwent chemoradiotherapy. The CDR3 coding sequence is TGCAGCGTTAGGGTAGCAGGTCGTCGCGAGCAGTACGTC. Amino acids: CSVRVAGRREQYV.